One and the same sample provided the 30 T cell receptor beta chains below, sequenced in a study of spatial heterogeneity in lung cancer (dated by TCRdb to the late 2010s). The meaning of the sample's time point label: sample taken at primary tumor resection. Without any cell sorting, TCR sequencing was performed on whole RNA extracted either from tumor and nontumor lung tissue or from cryopreserved PBMC samples. Library preparation employed 5' RACE. Sequencer: NextSeq 500. TCRdb reworked the public reads: Q25 trimming with fastp, MiXCR clone assembly, productive beta chains retained. Rows with one shared CDR3 protein collapse into an entry with the most common genes and DNA. The table for this sample lists 8,500 to 14,000 distinct CDR3 sequences; approximately 3.8% of them were counted only once. The biggest ten clones account for over 6.5% of the sample. The sequencing here drew on normal lung tissue next to the tumor, taken at surgery. Receptors originate from a male donor with early-stage non-small cell lung cancer.

In its sample, this clonotype was seen many times. V usage is TRBV12-3 or TRBV12-4 and J usage is TRBJ2-2, with 12 bases that match TRBD1. The CDR3 is 16 residues long. The V and J ends lost 7 bases and 7 bases, in that order; junction bases with no gene match: 10. The DNA of the CDR3 is TGTGCCAGCAACACTAGGGGGACAGGGGGCATCGGGGAGCTGTTTTTT. Translated, it gives CASNTRGTGGIGELFF.

This clonotype is judged medium-sized (0.01 to 0.1%). This rearrangement joins TRBV10-3 to TRBJ2-1; perhaps TRBD2 as D (7 bases). This CDR3 is 15 amino acids long. The germline V gene has CDR1 ENHRY and CDR2 SYGVKD. V lost 3 bases, J lost 7 bases, and 16 bases lay in between. The CDR3 is CAISDHTRGLNEQFF. The CDR3 nucleotides are TGTGCCATCAGTGATCATACGCGGGGGCTGAATGAGCAGTTCTTC.

This clonotype was observed at least ten times. The gene calls are TRBV12-5 and TRBJ2-1, with 8 bases fitting TRBD2. Germline assignment: CDR1 LGHNT and CDR2 FRNRAP. The CDR3 runs 14 residues. J lost 8 bases, V lost 10 bases, and 13 bases had no gene match. The CDR3 DNA reads as TGTGCTACCCAGCTTCGGGAGGGCCGGGATGAGCAGTTCTTC. It encodes CATQLREGRDEQFF.

The gene calls are TRBV28 and TRBJ2-2, with 8 bases fitting TRBD1. The CDR3 loop spans 15 amino acids. J was trimmed by 2 bases and V by 5 bases; bases with no gene match: 4. The V gene's germline CDR1 is MDHEN and CDR2 SYDVKM. The CDR3 sequence: CASSLGQANTGELFF. In DNA, the CDR3 is TGTGCCAGCAGTCTGGGACAGGCTAACACCGGGGAGCTGTTTTTT.

The gene calls are TRBV24-1 and TRBJ2-5; no reliable D call. Germline V lookup: CDR1 KGHDR, CDR2 SFDVKD. Between the trimmed V and J ends, which lost 3 bases and 7 bases, there was a span of 11 bases. The CDR3 is made up of 13 amino acids. CDR3 coding DNA: TGTGCCACCAGTGATCTGTTACGAGGGACCCAGTACTTC. It encodes CATSDLLRGTQYF.

The sample holds many counts of this clonotype. The chain couples TRBV12-3 or TRBV12-4 to TRBJ2-3; 10 nucleotides line up with TRBD2. The CDR3 spans 15 residues. V dropped 3 bases and J dropped 3; count of bases not matched to a gene: 3. DNA of the CDR3: TGTGCCAGCAGTTTTGGACTAGCGGTTACAGATACGCAGTATTTT. It specifies CASSFGLAVTDTQYF.

Ten or more counts support this clonotype. The chain recombines TRBV27 with TRBJ2-1; D may correspond to TRBD1 or TRBD2 (5 bases each). V gave up 0 bases and J gave up 0 bases, with 9 bases separating them. Per the germline V gene, CDR1 is MNHEY and CDR2 is SMNVEV (reference sequence). The CDR3 has 16 residues. In DNA form, the CDR3 reads TGTGCCAGCAGTTTATCCCCAGGGAGCTCCTACAATGAGCAGTTCTTC. This encodes CASSLSPGSSYNEQFF.

This chain joins TRBV9 and TRBJ2-5, with 7 bases matching TRBD1. This CDR3 region has 13 residues. Germline V CDR1 and CDR2: SGDLS, YYNGEE. Trimming at V came to 3 bases and at J to 4 bases, leaving 3 bases not matched to a gene. CDR3 DNA sequence: TGTGCCAGCAGCGAGGGGGCTTCAGAGACCCAGTACTTC. Translated, it gives CASSEGASETQYF.

By its share, this clonotype is medium-sized. The J gene is TRBJ1-2, the V gene TRBV19; D is possibly TRBD1 (5 bases). The CDR3 length is 15 residues. The ends were cut back, 7 bases at V and 5 bases at J, with 20 bases in the middle. The V gene's germline CDR1 is LNHDA and CDR2 SQIVND (reference sequence). The CDR3: CASTSGTKAGYGYTF. CDR3 bases: TGTGCCAGTACCTCCGGGACCAAGGCTGGTTATGGCTACACCTTC.

At least ten counts were recorded for this clonotype. The chain couples TRBV20-1 to TRBJ1-2, with no clear D. The CDR3 runs 11 residues. V lost 7 bases and J 1 base, leaving 7 bases between the germline ends. Germline CDR1 reads DFQATT; CDR2 reads SNEGSKA (reference sequence). The CDR3 sequence: CSVVDNYGYTF. CDR3 DNA sequence: TGCAGTGTCGTTGATAACTATGGCTACACCTTC.

This clonotype has at least ten counts. J is TRBJ1-1 and V is TRBV4-2; the D is unclear. V was shortened by 0 bases and J by 0 bases, with 11 bases between the two germline ends. This CDR3 has 16 residues. Germline values: CDR1 LGHNA, CDR2 YNFKEQ. The CDR3 region is CASSQDPGPMNTEAFF. The CDR3 bases are TGTGCCAGCAGCCAAGATCCAGGACCGATGAACACTGAAGCTTTCTTT.

By share, this clonotype counts as large. For the CDR3, the DNA is TGCAGTGCTATGATGGGTCCTACTGAAGCTTTCTTT. It codes for CSAMMGPTEAFF. V is TRBV20-1 and J is TRBJ1-1; D uncertain. V was cut by 4 bases and J by 5 bases, with 11 bases left in between. Germline CDR1 reads DFQATT; CDR2 reads SNEGSKA (reference sequence). The CDR3 contains 12 residues.

This clonotype is medium-sized (0.01 to 0.1%) within its sample. This rearrangement joins TRBV9 to TRBJ2-1; 9 positions agree with TRBD2. This CDR3 contains 15 residues. Unmatched junction bases numbered 5, after V lost 1 base and J lost 6 bases. Germline-derived CDR1 and CDR2 are SGDLS and YYNGEE. CDR3 residues: CASSVRASGVNEQFF. CDR3 coding DNA: TGTGCCAGCAGCGTAAGGGCTAGCGGGGTCAATGAGCAGTTCTTC.

This clonotype was seen more than once but under ten times. The chain couples TRBV5-1 to TRBJ1-4, with D possibly matching TRBD1 (5 bases). V shed 3 bases and J shed 2 bases, with 11 bases lying between them. Germline V gene lookup returns CDR1 SGHRS and CDR2 YFSETQ. CDR3 size: 15 residues. The CDR3 nucleotides are TGCGCCAGCAGCTGGACGGGGACTACTAATGAAAAACTGTTTTTT. Its translation is CASSWTGTTNEKLFF.

Relative to its sample, this clonotype is medium-sized. The rearrangement uses TRBV9 and TRBJ2-1, with D possibly matching TRBD2 (6 bases). This CDR3 has 15 amino acids. CDR1 SGDLS and CDR2 YYNGEE come from the germline V gene. Trimming left V 0 bases short and J 2 bases short, with 9 bases between. CDR3 nucleotides: TGTGCCAGCAGCGTAGGGGGGGACCCCTACAATGAGCAGTTCTTC. Translated: CASSVGGDPYNEQFF.

By share, this clonotype counts as medium-sized. V usage is TRBV7-8 and J usage is TRBJ1-4, with TRBD1 matching over 7 bases. V shed 2 bases and J 5 bases; nucleotides not matched to a gene: 2. Germline lookup yields CDR1 SGHVS and CDR2 FQNEAQ. The CDR3 loop spans 14 amino acids. The CDR3 nucleotides are TGTGCCAGCAGCTTACGACAGGGAAATGAAAAACTGTTTTTT. Translated: CASSLRQGNEKLFF. Drawing the rest from reference TRBV7-8 and TRBJ1-4, the complete variable domain is GAGVSQSPRYKVAKRGQDVALRCDPISGHVSLFWYQQALGQGPEFLTYFQNEAQLDKSGLPSDRFFAERPEGSVSTLKIQRTQQEDSAVYLCASSLRQGNEKLFFGSGTQLSVL.

This clonotype is termed medium-sized. The chain joins TRBV28 to TRBJ1-4; D may be TRBD1 (6 bases). CDR3 size: 15 residues. CDR1 is MDHEN, CDR2 SYDVKM, per germline. The V and J ends lost 1 base and 3 bases respectively, with 9 bases between them. Written as DNA, the CDR3 is TGTGCCAGCAGTTTATCTCGGACAGCTAATGAAAAACTGTTTTTT. Protein sequence: CASSLSRTANEKLFF.

Many counts were recorded for this clonotype. V is TRBV28 and J is TRBJ2-1; the D is unclear. V gave up 6 bases and J gave up 2 bases, with 14 bases separating them. Germline assignment: CDR1 MDHEN and CDR2 SYDVKM. CDR3 length: 15 amino acids. The CDR3 protein is CASSFYPLAYNEQFF. Here the CDR3 DNA reads TGTGCCAGCAGCTTCTACCCTTTAGCCTACAATGAGCAGTTCTTC.

The table lists this clonotype with many counts. The rearrangement joins TRBV7-8 to TRBJ2-5; no firm D call. Germline CDR1 is SGHVS and CDR2 is FQNEAQ. V dropped 4 bases and J dropped 3 bases, with 9 bases sitting between them. This CDR3 contains 13 residues. CDR3 coding DNA: TGTGCCAGCAGCTCCCACTCCGAAGAGACCCAGTACTTC. This codes for CASSSHSEETQYF.

This rearrangement joins TRBV7-6 to TRBJ2-7; 8 positions match TRBD2. The germline gives CDR1 SGHVS, CDR2 FNYEAQ. This CDR3 is 15 amino acids long. Trimming took 1 base from V and 6 from J; bases not matched to a gene: 8. The CDR3 nucleotides read TGTGCCAGCAGCTTAGTTGCGGGAGGTTCCCTCGAGCAGTACTTC. This encodes CASSLVAGGSLEQYF.

By share, this clonotype ranks as medium-sized. The rearrangement uses TRBV19 and TRBJ2-7; D is uncertain. Germline V gene sequence: CDR1 LNHDA, CDR2 SQIVND (reference sequence). The V and J ends lost 10 bases and 6 bases respectively, with 19 bases between them. This CDR3 is built from 13 residues. The CDR3 region has the DNA TGTGCCACTCCGTGCCCTAAAGTGATCGAGCAGTACTTC. Encoded protein: CATPCPKVIEQYF.

Sample share makes this clonotype medium-sized (0.01 to 0.1%). V usage is TRBV12-3 or TRBV12-4 and J usage is TRBJ2-5; D gene ambiguous. The CDR3 consists of 14 residues. V lost 5 bases and J 2 bases, leaving 12 bases between the germline ends. CDR3 coding DNA: TGTGCCAGCAGTCTCCCCAGCACACAAGAGACCCAGTACTTC. Protein product: CASSLPSTQETQYF.

The chain employs TRBV20-1 and TRBJ2-5; maybe TRBD1 (8 bases). The CDR3 covers 19 residues. V lost 3 bases and J lost 1, with 27 bases in between. The germline V gene has CDR1 DFQATT and CDR2 SNEGSKA (reference sequence). CDR3 nucleotides: TGCAGTGCTAGTAGCAGGTTTATAACAGGGGGGGGACTCCAAGAGACCCAGTACTTC. Amino acid sequence: CSASSRFITGGGLQETQYF.

Ten or more counts support this clonotype. The chain joins TRBV4-2 to TRBJ1-4; a weak D match, TRBD1 (6 bases). This CDR3 has 13 residues. Germline V CDR1 and CDR2: LGHNA, YNFKEQ. The V and J ends lost 6 bases and 8 bases respectively, with 13 bases between them. CDR3 sequence: CASSWGAGEKLFF. The CDR3 DNA reads TGTGCCAGCAGTTGGGGGGCTGGGGAAAAACTGTTTTTT.

By its share, this clonotype is medium-sized (0.01 to 0.1%). This chain uses TRBV12-3 or TRBV12-4 with TRBJ2-3; TRBD2 matches 11 bases. V was clipped by 4 bases and J by 5 bases; unmatched bases: 8. This CDR3 has 16 amino acids. The CDR3 DNA follows: TGTGCCAGCAGTTACCCTAGCGGGGGGACGGGAGATACGCAGTATTTT. This encodes CASSYPSGGTGDTQYF.

This clonotype qualifies as medium-sized. This chain links TRBV9 with TRBJ1-5, with D unclear. The CDR3 contains 14 residues. Germline V gives CDR1 SGDLS, CDR2 YYNGEE. With 0 bases removed from V and 0 bases from J, the gap between germline ends came to 4 bases. This CDR3 is CASSVGSSNQPQHF. The CDR3 nucleotides are TGTGCCAGCAGCGTAGGTAGTAGCAATCAGCCCCAGCATTTT.

This clonotype has a count of ten or more. The rearrangement links TRBV11-1 to TRBJ2-1; TRBD2 matches at 8 bases. The CDR3 length is 16 residues. V was clipped by 1 base and J by 0 bases; unmatched bases: 2. Germline V gives CDR1 SGHAT, CDR2 FQDESV (reference sequence). CDR3 in amino acids: CASSLDSGVSYNEQFF. The CDR3 region has the DNA TGTGCCAGCAGCTTAGATAGCGGGGTCTCCTACAATGAGCAGTTCTTC. Variable domain in full (rest from reference TRBV11-1 and TRBJ2-1): EAEVAQSPRYKITEKSQAVAFWCDPISGHATLYWYRQILGQGPELLVQFQDESVVDDSQLPKDRFSAERLKGVDSTLKIQPAELGDSAMYLCASSLDSGVSYNEQFFGPGTRLTVL.

This clonotype rates as large. The chain recombines TRBV10-1 with TRBJ2-1, with 11 positions matching TRBD1. With V trimmed by 1 base and J by 5 bases, 1 base remained unmatched. The CDR3 is 15 residues long. Germline V gene data show CDR1 as WNHNN and CDR2 as SYGVQD (reference sequence). CDR3 bases: TGCGCCAGCAGTGAGTGGGGACAGGGGGACAATGAGCAGTTCTTC. It translates to CASSEWGQGDNEQFF.

By proportion, this clonotype is medium-sized. V gene TRBV4-2 combines with J gene TRBJ2-3; a possible D gene is TRBD2 (6 bases). V was shortened by 1 base and J by 4 bases, with 12 bases between the two germline ends. The CDR3 totals 15 residues. CDR1 and CDR2 from the germline V gene are LGHNA and YNFKEQ. The CDR3 loop is CASSQAGSGADTQYF. The CDR3, as DNA: TGTGCCAGCAGCCAAGCCGGGAGTGGCGCAGATACGCAGTATTTT.

This clonotype was seen at least ten times. The CDR3 reads CASSRDRANEKLFF. DNA of the CDR3: TGTGCCAGCAGCCGCGACAGGGCGAATGAAAAACTGTTTTTT. The V and J genes are TRBV2 and TRBJ1-4; the match to TRBD1 covers 7 bases. The CDR3 contains 14 residues. Germline CDR1 and CDR2: SNHLY and FYNNEI. Trimming removed 6 bases from V and 5 bases from J; junction bases left unmatched: 6.